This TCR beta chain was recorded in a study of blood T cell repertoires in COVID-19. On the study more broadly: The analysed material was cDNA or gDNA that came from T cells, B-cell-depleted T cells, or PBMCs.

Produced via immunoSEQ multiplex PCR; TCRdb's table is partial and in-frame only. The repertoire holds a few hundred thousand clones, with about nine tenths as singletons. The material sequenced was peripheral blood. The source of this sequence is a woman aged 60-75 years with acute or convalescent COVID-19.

The CDR3 sequence is CASSQEERGTDTQYF. In DNA, the CDR3 is TGTGCCAGCAGCCAAGAAGAGCGGGGGACAGATACGCAGTATTTT. The rearrangement uses TRBV4-2 and TRBJ2-3; TRBD2 agrees at 8 bases. CDR3 length: 15 amino acids. CDR1 LGHNA and CDR2 YNFKEQ come from the germline V gene. V was pared by 0 bases and J by 3 bases, with 2 bases of the junction left unmatched.